The clone carrying this T cell receptor (delta chain) has just a few counts. A read error likely explains why the TCRdb protein, taken from a much larger clone, differs from this DNA's translation at residue 16; the protein shown is translated from the DNA. TCRdb reprocessed the multiplex PCR reads using CATT. The table shows tens of thousands of delta-chain clones, with roughly 1.4% occurring only once. This sample is part of a study of γδ T cells in repeated Plasmodium falciparum infection. The specimen was gamma-delta T cells from blood. The origin of this receptor is a pool of human donors (malaria-infected and uninfected, not separated).

The CDR3 DNA reads TGTGCTCTTGGGGGACAAATAGTCCTGGGGGATAGGAAATCCGATAGACTCATCTTT. This gives the protein CALGGQIVLGDRKSDRLIF. The rearrangement joins TRDV1 to TRDJ1; 10 bases agree with TRDD3. The J gene comes from matching the DNA to germline here; TCRdb lacks it. The V gene's germline CDR1 is TSWWSYY and CDR2 QGS. The CDR3 spans 19 residues.